This entry is about one T cell receptor beta chain. Sequencing used immunoSEQ multiplex PCR; TCRdb keeps in-frame clones, though not all of them. The sample includes fewer than 300,000 clones, roughly four fifths of them seen just once. This CDR3 contains 19 residues. J was trimmed by 2 bases and V by 2 bases; bases with no gene match: 8. Germline V gene lookup returns CDR1 SGHAT and CDR2 FQNNGV. The data are from a study of control samples from healthy donors and cancer patients. This clonotype was sampled from a woman aged 60-75 years with lung cancer. The sample comprised PBMCs. The genes are TRBV11-2 and TRBJ2-6; 11 bases are a match to TRBD1. This chain's CDR3 is CASSLIGTGGNTGANVLTF. The CDR3 DNA reads TGTGCCAGCAGCTTAATCGGGACAGGGGGAAATACTGGGGCCAACGTCCTGACTTTC.